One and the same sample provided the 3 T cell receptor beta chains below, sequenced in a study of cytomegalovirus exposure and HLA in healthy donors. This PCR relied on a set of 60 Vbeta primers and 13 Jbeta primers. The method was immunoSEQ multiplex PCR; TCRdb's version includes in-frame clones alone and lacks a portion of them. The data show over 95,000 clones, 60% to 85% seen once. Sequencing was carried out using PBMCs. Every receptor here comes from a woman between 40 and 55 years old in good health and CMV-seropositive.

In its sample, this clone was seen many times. The DNA of the CDR3 is TGCGCCAGCAGCCTCAGGACAGGGAGCAATGAGCAGTTCTTC. Translating it yields CASSLRTGSNEQFF. The gene calls are TRBV4-1 and TRBJ2-1; 8 nucleotides agree with TRBD1. Unmatched junction bases numbered 5, after V lost 4 bases and J lost 6 bases. Germline CDR1 is MGHRA and CDR2 is YSYEKL. The CDR3 loop spans 14 amino acids.

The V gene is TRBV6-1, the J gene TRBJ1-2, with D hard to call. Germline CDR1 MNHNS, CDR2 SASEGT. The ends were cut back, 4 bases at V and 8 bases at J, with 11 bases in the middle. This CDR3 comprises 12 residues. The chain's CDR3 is CASSAGRRGYTF. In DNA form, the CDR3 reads TGTGCCAGCAGTGCTGGTCGGAGGGGCTACACCTTC.

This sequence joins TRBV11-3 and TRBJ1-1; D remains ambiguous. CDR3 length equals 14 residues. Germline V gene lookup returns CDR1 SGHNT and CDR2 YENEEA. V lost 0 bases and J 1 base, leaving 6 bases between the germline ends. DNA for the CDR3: TGTGCCAGCAGCTTAGATGGCGGGAACACTGAAGCTTTCTTT. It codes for CASSLDGGNTEAFF.